This TCR beta chain stems from a study of identical twins' blood T cells. Overall study context: Roughly 6 alpha and about 6 beta libraries together yielded tens of millions of reads. Study-level findings and limits: Twins shared about as many clonotypes as their cloneset sizes predicted. Out-of-frame TCRbeta clonotypes reportedly had markedly more similar V usage in twins than unrelated donors.

Original processing methods: Each donor had about 100,000 to nearly 550,000 clonotypes. TCRdb redid the calling of the 5' RACE reads with MiXCR, one entry per CDR3 protein. The V and J calls reflect TCRdb's pipeline rather than the authors' work. The table has hundreds of thousands of distinct CDR3 sequences, 25% to 35% seen once. The ends lost 5 bases at V and 5 bases at J; junction bases unmatched: 14. Germline values: CDR1 SGHAT, CDR2 FQNNGV. The CDR3 extends over 16 amino acids. This clonotype was found a few times. Its cognate antigen is unknown. Sequenced sample: PBMCs. The receptor was derived from a woman aged 18 to 55 in good health. The genes are TRBV11-2 and TRBJ2-5; 7 nucleotides agree with TRBD2. The CDR3 sequence is CASSRSVSGKKETQYF. CDR3 sequence (DNA): TGTGCCAGCAGCCGCTCGGTCAGCGGGAAAAAGGAGACCCAGTACTTC.